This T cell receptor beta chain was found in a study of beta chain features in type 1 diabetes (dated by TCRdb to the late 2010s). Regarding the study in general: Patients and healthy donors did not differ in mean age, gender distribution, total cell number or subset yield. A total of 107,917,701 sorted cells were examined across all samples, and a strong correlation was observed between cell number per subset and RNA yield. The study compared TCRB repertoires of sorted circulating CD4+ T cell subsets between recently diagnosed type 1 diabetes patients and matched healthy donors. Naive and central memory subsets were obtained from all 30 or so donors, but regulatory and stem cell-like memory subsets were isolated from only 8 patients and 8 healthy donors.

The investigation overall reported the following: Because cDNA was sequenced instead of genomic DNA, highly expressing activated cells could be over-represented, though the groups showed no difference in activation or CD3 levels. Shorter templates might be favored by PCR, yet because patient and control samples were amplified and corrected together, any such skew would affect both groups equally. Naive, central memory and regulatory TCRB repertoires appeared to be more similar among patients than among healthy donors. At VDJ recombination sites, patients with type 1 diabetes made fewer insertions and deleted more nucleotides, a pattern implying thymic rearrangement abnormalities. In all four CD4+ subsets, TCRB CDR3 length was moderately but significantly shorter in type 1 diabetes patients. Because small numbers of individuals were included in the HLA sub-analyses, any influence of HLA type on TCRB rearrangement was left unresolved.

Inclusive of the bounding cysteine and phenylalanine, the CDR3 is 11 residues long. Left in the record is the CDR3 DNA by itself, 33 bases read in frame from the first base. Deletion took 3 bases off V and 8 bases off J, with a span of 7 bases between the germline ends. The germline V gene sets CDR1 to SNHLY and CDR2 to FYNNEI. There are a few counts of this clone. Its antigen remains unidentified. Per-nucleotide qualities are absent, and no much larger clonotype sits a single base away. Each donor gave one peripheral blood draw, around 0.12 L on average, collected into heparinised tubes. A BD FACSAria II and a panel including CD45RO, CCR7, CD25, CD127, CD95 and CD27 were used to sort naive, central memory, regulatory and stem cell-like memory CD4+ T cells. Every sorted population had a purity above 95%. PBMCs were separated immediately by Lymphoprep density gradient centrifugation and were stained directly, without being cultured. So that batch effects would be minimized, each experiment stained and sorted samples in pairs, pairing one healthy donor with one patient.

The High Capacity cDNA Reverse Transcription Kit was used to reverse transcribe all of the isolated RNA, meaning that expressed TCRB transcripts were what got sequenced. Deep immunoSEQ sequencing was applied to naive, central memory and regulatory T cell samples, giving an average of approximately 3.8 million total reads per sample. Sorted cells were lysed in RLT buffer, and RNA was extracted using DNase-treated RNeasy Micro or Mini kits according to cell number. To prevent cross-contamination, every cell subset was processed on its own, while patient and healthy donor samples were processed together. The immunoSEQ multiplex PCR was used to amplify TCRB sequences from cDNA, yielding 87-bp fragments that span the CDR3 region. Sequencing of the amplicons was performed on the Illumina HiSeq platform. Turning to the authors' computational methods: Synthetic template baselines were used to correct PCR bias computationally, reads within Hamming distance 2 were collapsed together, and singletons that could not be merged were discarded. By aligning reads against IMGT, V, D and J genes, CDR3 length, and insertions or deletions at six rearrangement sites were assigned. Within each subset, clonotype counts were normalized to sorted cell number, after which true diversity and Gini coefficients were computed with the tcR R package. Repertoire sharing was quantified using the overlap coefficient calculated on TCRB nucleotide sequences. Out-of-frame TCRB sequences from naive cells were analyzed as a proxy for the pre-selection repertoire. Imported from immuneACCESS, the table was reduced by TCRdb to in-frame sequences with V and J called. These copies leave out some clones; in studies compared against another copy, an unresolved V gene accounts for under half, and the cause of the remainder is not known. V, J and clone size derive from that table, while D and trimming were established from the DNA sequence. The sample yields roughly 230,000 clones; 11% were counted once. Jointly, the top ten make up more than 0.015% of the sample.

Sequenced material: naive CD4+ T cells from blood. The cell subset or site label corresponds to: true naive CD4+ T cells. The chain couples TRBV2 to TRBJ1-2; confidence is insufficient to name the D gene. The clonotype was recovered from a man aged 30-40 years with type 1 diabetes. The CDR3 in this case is CASSEAGGYTF. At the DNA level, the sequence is TGTGCCAGCAGTGAGGCGGGAGGCTACACCTTC.